This T cell receptor beta chain was recorded in a study of T cells after yellow fever vaccination. Study as a whole: The SMART-Seq v4 Ultra Low Input method served to prepare the low-cell-number fractions.

TCRdb reprocessed the 5' RACE reads with MiXCR, giving one entry per CDR3 protein. The profile covers around 600,000 distinct CDR3 sequences, with 10% to 15% appearing a single time and around 14% taken by the ten largest. In its sample, this clonotype was seen a few times. What it recognizes is unknown. CDR3 length equals 15 residues. The germline V and J ends were trimmed by 2 bases and 4 bases, with 11 bases remaining between them. Overall study results and limits: Although the secondary response was weaker, it peaked faster, at day 5 versus 15. There was a possibility that FACS-sorted repertoires contained abundant clonotypes contaminating from the bulk population.

This chain links TRBV12-3 or TRBV12-4 with TRBJ2-2, with D perhaps matching TRBD1 (6 bases). This clonotype originated in a man aged 25 to 40 who received the YFV17D yellow fever vaccine. Specimen: PBMCs, collected on the day of the yellow fever booster vaccination. The DNA of the CDR3 is TGTGCCAGCAGTTTATGGGGGCCCGGCACCGGGGAGCTGTTTTTT. It translates to CASSLWGPGTGELFF.